The 31 T cell receptor beta chains given below trace back to one sample, sequenced in a study of T-cell reconstitution after alpha-beta-depleted transplantation in children. Researchers prepared the TCRbeta library using unique molecular identifiers, the study reports. TCRdb reprocessed the PCR reads with MiXCR, giving one entry per CDR3 protein. The table lists roughly 300,000 distinct CDR3 sequences, 10% of them singletons, with roughly 2.5% in the top ten. Sequences were derived from PBMCs from the stem cell graft donor, sampled from the stem cell graft. The receptors were gathered from a human donor who donated a stem cell graft to a child with acute lymphoblastic leukemia.

This clonotype came up a few times. V is TRBV29-1 and J is TRBJ1-2; 7 nucleotides match TRBD1. Unmatched junction bases numbered 8, after V lost 5 bases and J lost 8 bases. The CDR3 totals 12 residues. CDR1 is SQVTM and CDR2 is ANQGSEA in the germline V gene. The DNA of the CDR3 is TGCAGCGTTCCCGACAGGGTCGGAGGCTACACCTTC. Amino acids: CSVPDRVGGYTF.

This chain links TRBV7-9 with TRBJ2-7; D call uncertain. Looked up from germline, CDR1 is SEHNR and CDR2 is FQNEAQ (reference sequence). V was trimmed by 6 bases and J by 6 bases, leaving 9 bases between them. The CDR3 extends over 11 amino acids. The CDR3: CASSSNFEQYF. CDR3 DNA: TGTGCCAGCAGTTCAAATTTCGAGCAGTACTTC. Using reference TRBV7-9 and TRBJ2-7 for the parts outside the CDR3, the full variable domain is DTGVSQNPRHKITKRGQNVTFRCDPISEHNRLYWYRQTLGQGPEFLTYFQNEAQLEKSRLLSDRFSAERPKGSFSTLEIQRTEQGDSAMYLCASSSNFEQYFGPGTRLTVT.

This rearrangement joins TRBV25-1 to TRBJ2-7; maybe TRBD2 (6 bases). The CDR3 length is 15 residues. Germline V lookup: CDR1 MGHDK, CDR2 SYGVNS. V was pared by 2 bases and J by 2 bases, with 13 bases between. This CDR3 reads CASSERGTQTYEQYF. In nucleotides, the CDR3 is TGTGCCAGCAGTGAACGCGGGACGCAAACCTACGAGCAGTACTTC.

There are a few counts of this clonotype. The V call is TRBV12-5, the J call TRBJ2-7, with a possible D match to TRBD2 (5 bases). Trimming took off 6 bases at V and 5 bases at J, with 11 bases between the two ends. CDR1 and CDR2 (germline): LGHNT, FRNRAP. The CDR3 contains 12 residues. Here the CDR3 reads CASGYGGHEQYF. The CDR3 DNA reads as TGTGCTAGTGGATACGGAGGCCACGAGCAGTACTTC.

This clonotype was counted many times. The V call is TRBV27, the J call TRBJ1-1, with a possible D match to TRBD1 (6 bases). CDR1 is MNHEY, CDR2 SMNVEV, per germline (reference sequence). The V and J ends lost 3 bases and 4 bases respectively, with 15 bases between them. The CDR3 contains 15 residues. In nucleotides, the CDR3 is TGTGCCAGCAGTTTGGGGGGGCGGGTACCCACTGAAGCTTTCTTT. Residues: CASSLGGRVPTEAFF.

The J gene is TRBJ2-7, the V gene TRBV10-3; D remains unclear. Germline lookup yields CDR1 ENHRY and CDR2 SYGVKD. The CDR3 runs to 13 residues. With 6 bases removed from V and 2 bases from J, the gap between germline ends came to 11 bases. This chain's CDR3 is CAISPRIAYEQYF. CDR3 coding DNA: TGTGCCATCAGCCCCCGTATAGCCTACGAGCAGTACTTC.

The chain couples TRBV6-5 to TRBJ1-5, with D unclear. The CDR3 loop spans 13 amino acids. Between the trimmed V and J ends, which lost 2 bases and 4 bases, there was a span of 6 bases. Germline CDR1 is MNHEY and CDR2 is SVGAGI. The CDR3 bases are TGTGCCAGCAGTTACGGGCAGAATCAGCCCCAGCATTTT. Its protein product is CASSYGQNQPQHF.

This clonotype has only a few counts. The V gene is TRBV7-2, the J gene TRBJ1-5; 7 nucleotides match TRBD1. Germline V gene sequence: CDR1 SGHTA, CDR2 FQGNSA. The CDR3 runs to 17 residues. V was pared by 4 bases and J by 0 bases, with 9 bases of the junction left unmatched. The CDR3 sequence: CASSSTGTSYSNQPQHF. The DNA of the CDR3 is TGTGCCAGCAGCTCGACAGGGACTTCCTATAGCAATCAGCCCCAGCATTTT.

This clonotype was counted only a few times. The J gene is TRBJ2-2, the V gene TRBV11-1; 9 bases line up with TRBD2. Germline trimming cut 3 bases from V and 4 bases from J; bases unmatched to any gene: 12. The germline V gene has CDR1 SGHAT and CDR2 FQDESV (reference sequence). The CDR3 runs 18 residues. For the CDR3, the DNA is TGTGCCAGCAGCTTTGGGACTAGCTCAGCGTGGAGCACCGGGGAGCTGTTTTTT. Encoded protein: CASSFGTSSAWSTGELFF.

This clonotype has just a few counts. This rearrangement joins TRBV20-1 to TRBJ2-7; the match to TRBD2 covers 11 bases. In germline, CDR1 is DFQATT, CDR2 SNEGSKA (reference sequence). V was pared by 3 bases and J by 4 bases, with 14 bases of the junction left unmatched. This CDR3 is built from 17 residues. The CDR3 nucleotides are TGCAGTGCTAGGCGCCCCACAACCGGGACTAGCGGATACGAGCAGTACTTC. This codes for CSARRPTTGTSGYEQYF.

This clonotype was counted a few times. The genes are TRBV11-1 and TRBJ1-5, with D maybe TRBD1 (5 bases). In germline, CDR1 is SGHAT, CDR2 FQDESV (reference sequence). Trimming took off 1 base at V and 3 bases at J, with 19 bases between the two ends. The CDR3 covers 18 residues. CDR3 residues: CASSLGELWGIDNQPQHF. The CDR3 DNA follows: TGTGCCAGCAGCTTAGGAGAGCTGTGGGGCATTGACAATCAGCCCCAGCATTTT.

The chain combines TRBV4-1 with TRBJ2-3; 12 bases are a match to TRBD2. After removal of 4 bases from V and 1 base from J, the junction contained 6 bases not matched to a gene. CDR3 length equals 17 residues. The V gene's germline CDR1 is MGHRA and CDR2 YSYEKL. The CDR3 reads CASSLRTSGKGTDTQYF. CDR3 DNA sequence: TGCGCCAGCAGCCTCCGGACTAGCGGGAAAGGCACAGATACGCAGTATTTT.

This clonotype was seen more than once but under ten times. The J gene is TRBJ2-5, the V gene TRBV7-9; D call uncertain. V was shortened by 2 bases and J by 4 bases, with 11 bases between the two germline ends. Germline V CDR1 and CDR2: SEHNR, FQNEAQ (reference sequence). This CDR3 is 14 amino acids long. The CDR3 sequence: CASSLRSDGETQYF. Written as DNA, the CDR3 is TGTGCCAGCAGCTTAAGGTCCGACGGAGAGACCCAGTACTTC.

There are a few counts of this clonotype. The chain employs TRBV11-2 and TRBJ2-5; 9 bases are shared with TRBD2. Trimming removed 4 bases from V and 3 bases from J; junction bases left unmatched: 15. The CDR3 is made up of 18 amino acids. CDR1 SGHAT and CDR2 FQNNGV come from the germline V gene. This chain's CDR3 is CASSSPGAGGPREETQYF. The CDR3 DNA is TGTGCCAGCAGCTCCCCGGGGGCGGGAGGGCCTCGGGAAGAGACCCAGTACTTC.

CDR3 bases: TGTGCCAGCAGTGACAGACAGAAGAACACCGGGGAGCTGTTTTTT. This sequence encodes CASSDRQKNTGELFF. The chain employs TRBV2 and TRBJ2-2; a weak D match, TRBD1 (5 bases). The germline CDR1 and CDR2 sequences are SNHLY and FYNNEI. V was shortened by 3 bases and J by 1 base, with 9 bases between the two germline ends. The CDR3 has 15 residues.

The chain uses TRBV5-1 and TRBJ2-3; no reliable D call. Germline V gene lookup returns CDR1 SGHRS and CDR2 YFSETQ. Deletions cut 7 bases from V and 8 bases from J, with 23 bases between. The CDR3 is 15 residues long. CDR3 DNA: TGCGCCAGCGGCCTGCAGGCACCATCACAGACTACGCAGTATTTT. It encodes CASGLQAPSQTTQYF.

This clonotype has a count of ten or more. The chain has TRBV5-1 and TRBJ1-2, with 11 bases identical to TRBD1. The CDR3 consists of 15 residues. Germline assignment: CDR1 SGHRS and CDR2 YFSETQ. Trimming took 4 bases from V and 4 from J; bases not matched to a gene: 6. CDR3: CASSTGTGGFYGYTF. The DNA for the CDR3 is TGCGCCAGCAGCACCGGGACAGGGGGTTTCTATGGCTACACCTTC.

The chain carries TRBV12-5 and TRBJ1-1; D is possibly TRBD1 (5 bases). The germline gives CDR1 LGHNT, CDR2 FRNRAP. The length of the CDR3 is 14 residues. Trimming left V 1 base short and J 1 base short, with 7 bases between. The CDR3 here is CASGLGGSNTEAFF. Written as DNA, the CDR3 is TGTGCTAGTGGTTTGGGGGGCTCGAACACTGAAGCTTTCTTT.

The J gene is TRBJ1-1, the V gene TRBV11-2; D is unresolved. Germline loops: CDR1 SGHAT, CDR2 FQNNGV. The V end was cut by 1 base, the J end by 3 bases, with 15 bases between. The CDR3 is 16 amino acids. DNA of the CDR3: TGTGCCAGCAGCTTAGGGGCCCTAGGTCGGGACACTGAAGCTTTCTTT. Translated, it gives CASSLGALGRDTEAFF.

The chain links TRBV5-1 to TRBJ2-7; 10 positions match TRBD2. Trimming took 0 bases from V and 1 from J; bases not matched to a gene: 10. The germline V gene has CDR1 SGHRS and CDR2 YFSETQ. This CDR3 spans 18 amino acids. The CDR3 DNA sequence: TGCGCCAGCAGCTTGGCCCCCCCAACTAGCGGGGAATCCTACGAGCAGTACTTC. This translates into CASSLAPPTSGESYEQYF.

About this clonotype: At one end, the junction sequence differs from germline, possibly due to a read error. In DNA form, the CDR3 reads TGCTGTGCCAGTTCCCAGAGGGGCCATCGCACAGATACGCAGTATTTT. It translates to CCASSQRGHRTDTQYF. This rearrangement joins TRBV20-1 to TRBJ2-3; perhaps D is TRBD1 or TRBD2 (5 bases each). Germline V gene sequence: CDR1 DFQATT, CDR2 SNEGSKA (reference sequence). The CDR3 is 16 residues long.

This clonotype was observed a handful of times. This chain links TRBV12-3 or TRBV12-4 with TRBJ2-7, with 10 bases matching TRBD1. The CDR3 contains 14 residues. V lost 3 bases to trimming and J lost 9 bases; unmatched junction nucleotides: 8. Here the CDR3 reads CASSFHDRGQGQYF. CDR3 nucleotide sequence: TGTGCCAGCAGTTTCCACGACAGGGGGCAAGGGCAGTACTTC.

The chain combines TRBV20-1 with TRBJ2-5, with 16 bases matching TRBD2. CDR3 length equals 17 residues. With 6 bases clipped from V and 4 bases from J, the junction kept 11 bases outside the gene matches. Per germline, CDR1 DFQATT and CDR2 SNEGSKA (reference sequence). The chain's CDR3 is CSATPGLAGGIRETQYF. The CDR3 DNA reads as TGCAGTGCGACACCGGGACTAGCGGGAGGGATTAGAGAGACCCAGTACTTC.

This clonotype was seen only a few times. The J gene is TRBJ2-7, the V gene TRBV27, with D possibly TRBD2 on 6 matching bases. The CDR3 length is 14 residues. Trimming cost V 2 bases and J 3 bases, with 11 bases left between them. In germline, CDR1 is MNHEY, CDR2 SMNVEV (reference sequence). CDR3 bases: TGTGCCAGCAGTTTAGGAGCGGGCTACTACGAGCAGTACTTC. Its translation is CASSLGAGYYEQYF.

V is TRBV28 and J is TRBJ2-1; 7 bases match TRBD2. There are 15 residues in the CDR3. The germline CDR1 and CDR2 sequences are MDHEN and SYDVKM. After removal of 3 bases from V and 9 bases from J, the junction contained 11 bases not matched to a gene. CDR3 loop: CASSLRRLAFSEQFF. CDR3 DNA sequence: TGTGCCAGCAGTTTGAGGCGACTAGCATTTAGTGAGCAGTTCTTC.

This clonotype showed up just a few times. The chain is built from TRBV2 and TRBJ1-1; D gene uncertain. Trimming took 8 bases from V and 8 from J, leaving 9 bases between them. The germline CDR1 and CDR2 sequences are SNHLY and FYNNEI. The CDR3 loop spans 10 amino acids. CDR3 coding DNA: TGTGCCAGCTCCATCGGGGAAGCTTTCTTT. This codes for CASSIGEAFF.

A few counts support this clonotype. V and J are TRBV28 and TRBJ1-2; D is unclear. CDR3 length equals 11 residues. Looked up from germline, CDR1 is MDHEN and CDR2 is SYDVKM. Trimming took off 8 bases at V and 1 base at J, with 5 bases between the two ends. The CDR3 nucleotides are TGTGCCAGCGCCATTAACTATGGCTACACCTTC. Translation: CASAINYGYTF.

This clonotype appeared a few times. This CDR3 reads CASSQDPNYEQYF. CDR3 sequence (DNA): TGCGCCAGCAGCCAAGATCCCAACTACGAGCAGTACTTC. This chain connects TRBV4-1 to TRBJ2-7; D gene uncertain. The CDR3 has 13 amino acids. The germline V gene has CDR1 MGHRA and CDR2 YSYEKL. Trimming removed 0 bases from V and 3 bases from J, with 6 bases in between.

V is TRBV7-6 and J is TRBJ1-4; D uncertain. The germline V and J ends were trimmed by 0 bases and 7 bases, with 12 bases remaining between them. Germline values: CDR1 SGHVS, CDR2 FNYEAQ. This CDR3 comprises 15 residues. CDR3 region: CASSLAPIAPEKLFF. CDR3 DNA: TGTGCCAGCAGCTTAGCTCCTATTGCGCCTGAAAAACTGTTTTTT.

This clonotype was counted between two and nine times. The V and J genes are TRBV19 and TRBJ2-2, with D unclear. Germline V gene data show CDR1 as LNHDA and CDR2 as SQIVND (reference sequence). The CDR3 consists of 12 residues. The CDR3 loop reads CATNRNTGELFF. The CDR3, as DNA: TGTGCGACAAACCGGAACACCGGGGAGCTGTTTTTT.

The chain employs TRBV7-8 and TRBJ2-2, with D maybe TRBD1 (6 bases). The CDR3 runs 13 residues. V was trimmed by 6 bases and J by 5 bases, leaving 10 bases between them. The germline V gene has CDR1 SGHVS and CDR2 FQNEAQ. The CDR3 here is CASRARGTGELFF. In DNA, the CDR3 is TGTGCCAGCAGGGCCAGGGGAACCGGGGAGCTGTTTTTT.